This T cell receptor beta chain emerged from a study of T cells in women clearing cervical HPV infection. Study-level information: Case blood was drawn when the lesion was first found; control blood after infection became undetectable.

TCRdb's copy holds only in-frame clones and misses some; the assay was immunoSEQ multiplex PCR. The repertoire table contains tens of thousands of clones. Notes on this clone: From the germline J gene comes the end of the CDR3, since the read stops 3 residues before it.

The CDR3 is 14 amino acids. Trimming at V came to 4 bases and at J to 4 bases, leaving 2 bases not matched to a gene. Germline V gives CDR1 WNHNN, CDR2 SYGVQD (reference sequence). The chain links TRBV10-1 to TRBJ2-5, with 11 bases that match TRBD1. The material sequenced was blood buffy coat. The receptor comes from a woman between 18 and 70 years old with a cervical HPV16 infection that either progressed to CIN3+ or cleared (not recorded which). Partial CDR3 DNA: TGCGCCAGCAGTGCCGGGACAGGGGGAGAGACC. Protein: CASSAGTGGET. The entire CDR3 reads CASSAGTGGETQYF.